This T cell receptor (beta chain) was captured by sequencing in a study of blood T cells in healthy people across ages. Study-level points and caveats: More naive CD4+ cells and higher diversity marked long-lived donors relative to aged donors.

As for this clonotype: Its antigen is as yet unknown.

Then a second PCR, running about 6 to 12 cycles, was carried out with a sample-barcoded 5' primer and a J-beta primer mix. With 12 random nucleotides, a template-switch adaptor tagged each individual cDNA molecule. Each sample provided no less than 2.5 million CDR3-containing paired-end reads. From the 5' RACE reads, TCRdb called clonotypes with MiXCR, one entry per CDR3 protein. The sample lists 1,800,000 or so distinct CDR3 sequences, 30% to 40% occurring once. Input material: blood. The origin of this receptor is a human donor in good health.

The CDR3 protein is CASSLAASSSYEQYF. CDR3 sequence (DNA): TGTGCCAGCAGCTTAGCGGCATCGAGCTCCTACGAGCAGTACTTC. The chain uses TRBV7-2 and TRBJ2-7; D gene unclear. The CDR3 length is 15 residues. V dropped 0 bases and J dropped 0 bases, with 9 bases sitting between them. The germline V gene encodes CDR1 SGHTA and CDR2 FQGNSA. Complete variable domain (other parts from reference TRBV7-2 and TRBJ2-7): GAGVSQSPSNKVTEKGKDVELRCDPISGHTALYWYRQSLGQGLEFLIYFQGNSAPDKSGLPSDRFSAERTGGSVSTLTIQRTQQEDSAVYLCASSLAASSSYEQYFGPGTRLTVT.